These 24 T cell receptor beta chains came from one sample sequenced in a study of cytomegalovirus exposure and HLA in healthy donors. In the PCR, 60 Vbeta and 13 Jbeta primers were used. Method: immunoSEQ multiplex PCR; TCRdb's copy keeps in-frame clones and lacks some. This table has roughly 200,000 clones, approximately 84% appearing once. The sample was PBMCs. These receptors came from a woman in her thirties or forties in good health and CMV-seronegative.

CDR3 sequence reads: CASSLTGQGGSPLHF. The CDR3 DNA reads as TGCGCCAGCAGCTTGACGGGACAGGGCGGTTCACCCCTCCACTTT. This rearrangement joins TRBV5-1 to TRBJ1-6, with 9 bases that match TRBD1. V was pared by 1 base and J by 9 bases, with 5 bases of the junction left unmatched. This CDR3 comprises 15 residues. Germline loops: CDR1 SGHRS, CDR2 YFSETQ. The full variable domain, rest sourced from reference TRBV5-1 and TRBJ1-6, is KAGVTQTPRYLIKTRGQQVTLSCSPISGHRSVSWYQQTPGQGLQFLFEYFSETQRNKGNFPGRFSGRQFSNSRSEMNVSTLELGDSALYLCASSLTGQGGSPLHFGNGTRLTVT.

The chain carries TRBV5-8 and TRBJ1-3; no reliable D call. Trimming left V 0 bases short and J 5 bases short, with 12 bases between. CDR1 and CDR2 (germline): SGHTS, YDEGEE. The CDR3 loop spans 15 amino acids. Here the CDR3 DNA reads TGTGCCAGCAGCTTGGCAGGCCCAGCCAGAAACACCATATATTTT. Its protein product is CASSLAGPARNTIYF. Based on the CDR3 plus reference TRBV5-8 and TRBJ1-3, the full variable domain is EAGVTQSPTHLIKTRGQQATLRCSPISGHTSVYWYQQALGLGLQFLLWYDEGEERNRGNFPPRFSGRQFPNYSSELNVNALELEDSALYLCASSLAGPARNTIYFGEGSWLTVV.

The chain carries TRBV7-9 and TRBJ2-3; D unresolved. This CDR3 spans 13 amino acids. Germline V gene sequence: CDR1 SEHNR, CDR2 FQNEAQ (reference sequence). The V gene lost 1 base and the J gene lost 2 bases, with 4 bases spanning the gap. The CDR3 DNA follows: TGTGCCAGCAGCTTAGACACCACAGATACGCAGTATTTT. It codes for CASSLDTTDTQYF. Full variable domain (rest looked up from reference TRBV7-9 and TRBJ2-3): DTGVSQNPRHKITKRGQNVTFRCDPISEHNRLYWYRQTLGQGPEFLTYFQNEAQLEKSRLLSDRFSAERPKGSFSTLEIQRTEQGDSAMYLCASSLDTTDTQYFGPGTRLTVL.

The chain has TRBV11-3 and TRBJ1-1, with D maybe TRBD1 (6 bases). Trimming removed 11 bases from V and 5 bases from J, with 15 bases in between. This CDR3 comprises 12 residues. The germline gives CDR1 SGHNT, CDR2 YENEEA. The CDR3 DNA sequence: TGTGCCCGGCCAGGGGTCGGGACTGAAGCTTTCTTT. It yields the protein CARPGVGTEAFF.

The CDR3 sequence: CASSIASGGSFGTDTQYF. DNA of the CDR3: TGTGCCAGTAGTATAGCTAGCGGGGGGTCATTTGGCACAGATACGCAGTATTTT. The chain combines TRBV19 with TRBJ2-3; 11 bases fit TRBD2. The CDR3 sequence is 18 residues long. V lost 1 base, J lost 1 base, and 7 bases stayed unmatched. Germline-derived CDR1 and CDR2 are LNHDA and SQIVND (reference sequence).

The chain recombines TRBV9 with TRBJ2-3; possible D gene TRBD1, 5 bases. Trimming removed 4 bases from V and 7 bases from J, with 16 bases in between. CDR1 is SGDLS, CDR2 YYNGEE, per germline. This CDR3 has 14 amino acids. CDR3 in DNA: TGTGCCAGCAGCATAACCGACAGCTCACATACGCAGTATTTT. Translated: CASSITDSSHTQYF.

The chain couples TRBV5-4 to TRBJ2-1, with D perhaps TRBD1 (6 bases). This CDR3 spans 15 amino acids. Looked up from germline, CDR1 is SGHNT and CDR2 is YYREEE (reference sequence). V dropped 4 bases and J dropped 3 bases, with 14 bases sitting between them. In DNA form, the CDR3 reads TGTGCCAGCAGCCCGAAGGGGGAGATCTACAATGAGCAGTTCTTC. Amino acids: CASSPKGEIYNEQFF. The full variable domain, rest sourced from reference TRBV5-4 and TRBJ2-1, is ETGVTQSPTHLIKTRGQQVTLRCSSQSGHNTVSWYQQALGQGPQFIFQYYREEENGRGNFPPRFSGLQFPNYSSELNVNALELDDSALYLCASSPKGEIYNEQFFGPGTRLTVL.

The chain combines TRBV15 with TRBJ2-7; 9 bases agree with TRBD1. Trimming cost V 0 bases and J 5 bases; bases outside gene matches: 8. This CDR3 has 16 residues. CDR1 and CDR2 from the germline V gene are LNHNV and YYDKDF (reference sequence). The CDR3 nucleotides read TGTGCCACCAGCAGAGATCCGACAGGGGGGGGCCACGAGCAGTACTTC. Its translation: CATSRDPTGGGHEQYF.

The table lists this clone with a few counts. This chain links TRBV2 with TRBJ1-6, with TRBD1 identical over 10 bases. The ends lost 4 bases at V and 5 bases at J; junction bases unmatched: 5. Germline values: CDR1 SNHLY, CDR2 FYNNEI. This CDR3 is built from 16 residues. CDR3 nucleotide sequence: TGTGCCAGCAGTGGCGGAGGGACAGGGGATAATTCACCCCTCCACTTT. Its protein product is CASSGGGTGDNSPLHF.

This clone was counted a few times. The chain employs TRBV5-6 and TRBJ2-3; possibly TRBD2 for D (5 bases). This CDR3 is 14 amino acids long. Trimming stripped 0 bases from V and 1 base from J, with 6 bases between. Germline CDR1 reads SGHDT; CDR2 reads YYEEEE. The CDR3, as DNA: TGTGCCAGCAGCTTGGCGCGGGGCACAGATACGCAGTATTTT. This sequence encodes CASSLARGTDTQYF.

CDR3 amino acids: CAWSEGRQGSEKLFF. The CDR3 DNA is TGTGCCTGGAGCGAGGGGAGACAGGGGAGCGAAAAACTGTTTTTT. This rearrangement joins TRBV30 to TRBJ1-4; TRBD1 aligns across 8 bases. Germline CDR1 is GTSNPN and CDR2 is SVGIG (reference sequence). CDR3 length equals 15 residues. The ends lost 3 bases at V and 8 bases at J; junction bases unmatched: 11.

The rearrangement links TRBV6-5 to TRBJ1-2; unclear D gene. From germline, CDR1 is MNHEY and CDR2 SVGAGI. CDR3 size: 13 residues. The V gene lost 5 bases and the J gene lost 7 bases, with 14 bases spanning the gap. DNA of the CDR3: TGTGCCAGCAGTCCCTTTAACTGGAGTGGCTACACCTTC. Protein sequence: CASSPFNWSGYTF.

The chain is built from TRBV4-2 and TRBJ2-1; D might be TRBD1 (5 bases). Germline CDR1 and CDR2: LGHNA and YNFKEQ. V lost 0 bases and J lost 2, with 14 bases in between. This CDR3 contains 17 residues. CDR3 bases: TGTGCCAGCAGCCAAGATCAACCAGCAGGGCCCTACAATGAGCAGTTCTTC. Translated: CASSQDQPAGPYNEQFF.

The chain has TRBV6-1 and TRBJ1-1, with D hard to call. Germline CDR1 is MNHNS and CDR2 is SASEGT. V lost 5 bases and J 10 bases, leaving 11 bases between the germline ends. The CDR3 sequence is 11 residues long. The CDR3 loop reads CASSYAGRAFF. The CDR3 bases are TGTGCCAGCAGTTACGCGGGCCGAGCTTTCTTT.

J is TRBJ2-2 and V is TRBV28; TRBD2 is a possible D gene (5 bases). Germline V gene data show CDR1 as MDHEN and CDR2 as SYDVKM. Trimming cost V 5 bases and J 1 base, with 20 bases left between them. This CDR3 is built from 18 residues. The CDR3 DNA sequence: TGTGCCAGCAGTCCCAGGACCGGCCGACTACAGAACACCGGGGAGCTGTTTTTT. Protein: CASSPRTGRLQNTGELFF.

V usage is TRBV25-1 and J usage is TRBJ2-7, with 9 bases matching TRBD1. V was clipped by 6 bases and J by 3 bases; unmatched bases: 0. Per the germline V gene, CDR1 is MGHDK and CDR2 is SYGVNS. The CDR3 runs 12 residues. This chain's CDR3 is CASRDRGYEQYF. The DNA of the CDR3 is TGTGCCAGCAGGGACAGGGGCTACGAGCAGTACTTC.

The chain links TRBV6-5 to TRBJ2-6; 9 nucleotides align to TRBD1. Trimming took 9 bases from V and 0 from J; bases not matched to a gene: 3. The germline V gene has CDR1 MNHEY and CDR2 SVGAGI. The CDR3 is 15 amino acids. In DNA, the CDR3 is TGTGCCAGGGGGACAGGGACCTCTGGGGCCAACGTCCTGACTTTC. It translates to CARGTGTSGANVLTF.

The chain has TRBV1 and TRBJ1-3. TRBV1 is classified as a pseudogene. The length of the CDR3 is 16 residues. The CDR3: CTSSPGGSSSGNTIYF. CDR3 nucleotide sequence: TGCACCAGCAGCCCTGGGGGGTCGAGCTCTGGAAACACCATATATTTT.

This clone has a handful of counts. V and J are TRBV29-1 and TRBJ2-4, with 7 bases matching TRBD2. This CDR3 has 13 amino acids. Unmatched junction bases numbered 10, after V lost 6 bases and J lost 8 bases. Looked up from germline, CDR1 is SQVTM and CDR2 is ANQGSEA. CDR3 sequence (DNA): TGCAGCGTCCCGTCCCCGGGGAGGGACATTCAGTACTTC. Translation: CSVPSPGRDIQYF.

This clone was seen a single time. The chain joins TRBV28 to TRBJ2-7; D gene ambiguous. The CDR3 is 15 amino acids. Germline V gene lookup returns CDR1 MDHEN and CDR2 SYDVKM. The ends were cut back, 4 bases at V and 5 bases at J, with 18 bases in the middle. This CDR3 reads CASSSTLNHYHEQYF. DNA of the CDR3: TGTGCCAGCAGTTCAACCCTAAATCACTACCACGAGCAGTACTTC. Looking up the rest from reference TRBV28 and TRBJ2-7 gives the full variable domain: DVKVTQSSRYLVKRTGEKVFLECVQDMDHENMFWYRQDPGLGLRLIYFSYDVKMKEKGDIPEGYSVSREKKERFSLILESASTNQTSMYLCASSSTLNHYHEQYFGPGTRLTVT.

A note on this clone: Other DNA variants within this sample encode the same CDR3. The chain recombines TRBV6-5 with TRBJ1-2; perhaps TRBD1 as D (6 bases). The CDR3 has 13 amino acids. Germline lookup yields CDR1 MNHEY and CDR2 SVGAGI. Trimming stripped 2 bases from V and 2 bases from J, with 6 bases between. CDR3 sequence: CASSYDRNYGYTF. CDR3 DNA: TGTGCCAGCAGTTACGACAGGAACTATGGCTACACCTTC.

The V call is TRBV5-4, the J call TRBJ2-5; TRBD2 aligns across 15 bases. Germline-derived CDR1 and CDR2 are SGHNT and YYREEE (reference sequence). The CDR3 is made up of 17 amino acids. V lost 3 bases and J lost 5; bases outside the gene matches: 8. The CDR3 sequence is CASSSGGLAGGRETQYF. The CDR3 nucleotides read TGTGCCAGCAGCTCCGGAGGACTAGCGGGGGGGCGTGAGACCCAGTACTTC.

V usage is TRBV7-9 and J usage is TRBJ2-1; D possibly corresponds to TRBD1 (6 bases). The CDR3 is 17 residues long. Germline assignment: CDR1 SEHNR and CDR2 FQNEAQ (reference sequence). V lost 4 bases and J 5 bases, leaving 21 bases between the germline ends. CDR3 DNA: TGTGCCAGCAGCTCTAGACTGGGGACCTGGACAGACAATGAGCAGTTCTTC. Protein sequence: CASSSRLGTWTDNEQFF.

The chain is built from TRBV11-3 and TRBJ2-1; 9 nucleotides line up with TRBD1. Losses at the gene ends were 5 bases for V and 2 bases for J; bases not matched to a gene: 7. The CDR3 spans 16 residues. CDR1 and CDR2 (germline): SGHNT, YENEEA. The DNA for the CDR3 is TGTGCCAGCAGCGACCATTGGACAGGGGCCTACAATGAGCAGTTCTTC. This gives the protein CASSDHWTGAYNEQFF.